The present entry profiles one TCR beta chain with its context. Time point noted: blood 4 weeks post-SBRT, at nephrectomy. The treatment: 15 Gy SBRT to primary tumor, nephrectomy 4 weeks later. Nephrectomy followed 15 Gy stereotactic body radiation by 4 weeks. Blood was sampled at baseline, 2 weeks and 4 weeks after SBRT. This renal cell carcinoma was of the clear cell type. Sequencing used immunoSEQ multiplex PCR; TCRdb keeps in-frame clones, though not all of them. The repertoire has 150,000 to 200,000 clones, about 87% of them found once; the top ten carry roughly 10%. This specimen comes from a study of radiation and T cells in renal cell carcinoma. The sequenced sample was blood, obtained from a patient whose treatment included radiotherapy and nephrectomy. The receptor's source is a woman in her forties or fifties with renal cell carcinoma.

The CDR3 region is CASSLGWGDEQFF. CDR3 DNA sequence: TGTGCCAGCAGCTTAGGGTGGGGAGATGAGCAGTTCTTC. The chain links TRBV5-6 to TRBJ2-1; D possibly corresponds to TRBD2 (5 bases). The CDR3 is 13 amino acids. Per the germline V gene, CDR1 is SGHDT and CDR2 is YYEEEE. Trimming took off 2 bases at V and 8 bases at J, with 11 bases between the two ends.